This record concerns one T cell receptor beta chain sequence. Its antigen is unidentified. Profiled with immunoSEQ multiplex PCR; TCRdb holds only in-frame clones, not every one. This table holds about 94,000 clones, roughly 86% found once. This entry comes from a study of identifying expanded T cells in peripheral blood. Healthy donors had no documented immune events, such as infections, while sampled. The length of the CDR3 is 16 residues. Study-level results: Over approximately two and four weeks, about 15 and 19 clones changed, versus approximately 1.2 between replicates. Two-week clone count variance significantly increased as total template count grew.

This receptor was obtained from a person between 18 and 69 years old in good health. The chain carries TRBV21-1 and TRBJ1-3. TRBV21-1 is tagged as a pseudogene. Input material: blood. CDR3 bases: TGTGCCAGCAGCAAAACGAAGAACCTCTCTGGAAACACCATATATTTT. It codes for CASSKTKNLSGNTIYF.